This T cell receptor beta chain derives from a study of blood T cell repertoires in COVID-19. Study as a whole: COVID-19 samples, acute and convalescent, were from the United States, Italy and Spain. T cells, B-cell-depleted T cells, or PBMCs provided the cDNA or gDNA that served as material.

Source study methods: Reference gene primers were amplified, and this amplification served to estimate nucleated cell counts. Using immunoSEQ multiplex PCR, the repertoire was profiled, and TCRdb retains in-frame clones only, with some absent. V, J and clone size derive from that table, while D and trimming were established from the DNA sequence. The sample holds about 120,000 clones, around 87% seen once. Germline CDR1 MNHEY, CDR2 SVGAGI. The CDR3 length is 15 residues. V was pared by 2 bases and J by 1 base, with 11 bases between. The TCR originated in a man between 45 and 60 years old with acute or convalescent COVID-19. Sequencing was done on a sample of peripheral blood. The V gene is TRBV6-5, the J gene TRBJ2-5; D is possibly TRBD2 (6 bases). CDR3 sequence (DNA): TGTGCCAGCAGTTACCGGGGACTGATCCAAGAGACCCAGTACTTC. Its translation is CASSYRGLIQETQYF.